Shown below are 24 T cell receptor beta chains from a single sample sequenced in a study of T cells in Graves' hyperthyroidism and ophthalmopathy. RNA transcripts were the template for amplifying TCR beta CDR3 regions. Researchers ran a first-round RT-PCR on the TCR CDR3 using the HTBI primer set. TCRdb reanalysed the multiplex PCR reads using MiXCR and keeps one entry per CDR3 protein. The sample holds under 400,000 distinct CDR3 sequences; more than 20% are singletons and the top ten take around four fifths. Sequencing was done on a sample of blood. The receptors originated from a man in his fifties with Graves' hyperthyroidism.

The gene calls are TRBV30 and TRBJ2-5, with TRBD2 matching over 8 bases. Germline CDR1 and CDR2: GTSNPN and SVGIG (reference sequence). V lost 5 bases, J lost 5 bases, and 7 bases stayed unmatched. The CDR3 is 13 amino acids. The CDR3, as DNA: TGTGCCTGGCAGAGGACTAGCTCGGAGACCCAGTACTTC. Translated, it gives CAWQRTSSETQYF.

This clonotype was picked up many times. V and J are TRBV2 and TRBJ2-4, with D unresolved. The CDR3 is 14 amino acids. V was pared by 4 bases and J by 7 bases, with 14 bases between. Per germline, CDR1 SNHLY and CDR2 FYNNEI. In DNA, the CDR3 is TGTGCCAGCAGTGTTGGGGTTGATGCGAACATTCAGTACTTC. This gives the protein CASSVGVDANIQYF.

The rearrangement joins TRBV27 to TRBJ2-1; D uncertain. Germline-derived CDR1 and CDR2 are MNHEY and SMNVEV (reference sequence). Trimming took 3 bases from V and 6 from J, leaving 9 bases between them. CDR3 length: 13 amino acids. The CDR3 nucleotides read TGTGCCAGCAGTTTTGAGCAGCGCAATGAGCAGTTCTTC. Translating gives CASSFEQRNEQFF.

This chain joins TRBV20-1 and TRBJ2-1; possibly TRBD1 for D (6 bases). Trimming removed 6 bases from V and 8 bases from J, with 20 bases in between. The germline V gene encodes CDR1 DFQATT and CDR2 SNEGSKA (reference sequence). The CDR3 contains 14 residues. The CDR3 spells CSALAGPGDHEQFF. The CDR3 DNA sequence: TGCAGTGCCCTCGCCGGCCCAGGGGACCATGAGCAGTTCTTC.

This clonotype was recorded a few times. The chain couples TRBV7-3 to TRBJ2-3, with D uncertain. Germline CDR1 SGHTA, CDR2 FQGTGA. CDR3 length: 17 amino acids. Between the trimmed V and J ends, which lost 4 bases and 1 base, there was a span of 18 bases. The CDR3 here is CASSSLKHLVCTDTQYF. The CDR3 DNA sequence: TGTGCCAGCAGCTCACTAAAACATCTTGTGTGCACAGATACGCAGTATTTT.

Only a few counts were recorded for this clonotype. The genes are TRBV7-8 and TRBJ2-5, with unresolved D. The CDR3 runs 14 residues. Between the trimmed V and J ends, which lost 5 bases and 3 bases, there was a span of 13 bases. Germline V gene sequence: CDR1 SGHVS, CDR2 FQNEAQ. CDR3 sequence (DNA): TGTGCCAGCAGCCCCGCCGGGTTGGAAGAGACCCAGTACTTC. Amino acid sequence: CASSPAGLEETQYF. The full variable domain, its missing parts supplied by reference TRBV7-8 and TRBJ2-5, is GAGVSQSPRYKVAKRGQDVALRCDPISGHVSLFWYQQALGQGPEFLTYFQNEAQLDKSGLPSDRFFAERPEGSVSTLKIQRTQQEDSAVYLCASSPAGLEETQYFGPGTRLLVL.

This clonotype was seen many times. The gene calls are TRBV6-2 or TRBV6-3 and TRBJ2-3; tentative D call: TRBD1 (6 bases). CDR3 length: 14 amino acids. CDR1 and CDR2 from the germline V gene are MNHEY and SVGEGT. The V end lost 4 bases, the J end lost 0 bases, and 8 bases lay between the germline ends. The CDR3 loop is CASSWGQSTDTQYF. CDR3 nucleotide sequence: TGTGCCAGCAGTTGGGGACAAAGCACAGATACGCAGTATTTT.

The table lists this clonotype with a few counts. The chain couples TRBV7-9 to TRBJ2-7; D is ambiguous. Germline V gives CDR1 SEHNR, CDR2 FQNEAQ (reference sequence). The ends were cut back, 3 bases at V and 6 bases at J, with 12 bases in the middle. This CDR3 contains 13 residues. The CDR3 reads CASSFSPAGEQYF. As DNA, the CDR3 is TGTGCCAGCAGCTTTAGTCCAGCCGGCGAGCAGTACTTC.

This clonotype has ten or more counts. V usage is TRBV28 and J usage is TRBJ1-1; TRBD1 aligns across 7 bases. V lost 4 bases, J lost 0 bases, and 8 bases stayed unmatched. Germline V gene data show CDR1 as MDHEN and CDR2 as SYDVKM. CDR3 length equals 16 residues. The CDR3 sequence is CASSSQTGIMNTEAFF. The DNA of the CDR3 is TGTGCCAGCAGTTCTCAGACAGGGATCATGAACACTGAAGCTTTCTTT. The complete variable domain, with remaining parts taken from reference TRBV28 and TRBJ1-1, reads DVKVTQSSRYLVKRTGEKVFLECVQDMDHENMFWYRQDPGLGLRLIYFSYDVKMKEKGDIPEGYSVSREKKERFSLILESASTNQTSMYLCASSSQTGIMNTEAFFGQGTRLTVV.

This clonotype showed up just once. The gene calls are TRBV19 and TRBJ1-1; D is ambiguous. The germline V and J ends were trimmed by 5 bases and 5 bases, with 12 bases remaining between them. This CDR3 comprises 13 residues. Germline CDR1 LNHDA, CDR2 SQIVND (reference sequence). CDR3 coding DNA: TGTGCCAGTAGTCAGGTCCGCGGGACTGAAGCTTTCTTT. This translates into CASSQVRGTEAFF.

The rearrangement joins TRBV20-1 to TRBJ1-5, with D possibly matching TRBD1 (5 bases). V lost 4 bases and J 5 bases, leaving 12 bases between the germline ends. The CDR3 totals 13 residues. Germline assignment: CDR1 DFQATT and CDR2 SNEGSKA (reference sequence). CDR3 nucleotide sequence: TGCAGTGCTAAAATGGGCAGGGATCAGCCCCAGCATTTT. Translating gives CSAKMGRDQPQHF.

V and J are TRBV2 and TRBJ2-5; D may be TRBD1 (5 bases). The CDR3 spans 17 residues. V lost 4 bases, J lost 2 bases, and 20 bases lay in between. CDR1 and CDR2 (germline): SNHLY, FYNNEI. In DNA, the CDR3 is TGTGCCAGCAGTGGCCCGGACAACCAGCGAGGTCAAGAGACCCAGTACTTC. It specifies CASSGPDNQRGQETQYF.

This rearrangement joins TRBV18 to TRBJ2-1, with TRBD2 identical over 7 bases. V shed 2 bases and J 5 bases; nucleotides not matched to a gene: 9. The CDR3 length is 16 residues. CDR1 is KGHSH and CDR2 is LQKENI in the germline V gene. CDR3 loop: CASSPTVRGSNNEQFF. In nucleotides, the CDR3 is TGTGCCAGCTCACCAACTGTCCGCGGGAGCAACAATGAGCAGTTCTTC. Supplemented by reference TRBV18 and TRBJ2-1, the full variable domain reads NAGVMQNPRHLVRRRGQEARLRCSPMKGHSHVYWYRQLPEEGLKFMVYLQKENIIDESGMPKERFSAEFPKEGPSILRIQQVVRGDSAAYFCASSPTVRGSNNEQFFGPGTRLTVL.

The rearrangement joins TRBV20-1 to TRBJ2-7; 9 positions match TRBD2. Trimming at V came to 0 bases and at J to 3 bases, leaving 6 bases not matched to a gene. The length of the CDR3 is 15 residues. Germline-derived CDR1 and CDR2 are DFQATT and SNEGSKA (reference sequence). The CDR3 DNA follows: TGCAGTGCTAGAGATCGCGGGAGGGCCGGCTACGAGCAGTACTTC. Residues: CSARDRGRAGYEQYF.

This clonotype was observed a few times. The chain links TRBV7-2 to TRBJ2-7; tentatively, D is TRBD2 (5 bases). Germline assignment: CDR1 SGHTA and CDR2 FQGNSA. Trimming shortened V by 3 bases and J by 4 bases, and 16 bases separated the two germline ends. This CDR3 comprises 15 residues. This chain's CDR3 is CASSLRPTGKYEQYF. CDR3 in DNA: TGTGCCAGCAGCTTGAGGCCCACGGGAAAATACGAGCAGTACTTC. Full variable domain (outside the CDR3, taken from reference TRBV7-2 and TRBJ2-7): GAGVSQSPSNKVTEKGKDVELRCDPISGHTALYWYRQSLGQGLEFLIYFQGNSAPDKSGLPSDRFSAERTGGSVSTLTIQRTQQEDSAVYLCASSLRPTGKYEQYFGPGTRLTVT.

The DNA of the CDR3 is TGTGCCAGCAGCCCAGTCTCTAGCGGAGGAGAGACCCAGTACTTC. Translating gives CASSPVSSGGETQYF. V gene TRBV7-2 combines with J gene TRBJ2-5, with 7 bases identical to TRBD2. The trim removed 5 bases at V and 4 bases at J, leaving 10 bases unmatched. Germline V gene sequence: CDR1 SGHTA, CDR2 FQGNSA. This CDR3 has 15 residues.

The sample holds a few counts of this clonotype. The chain has TRBV5-1 and TRBJ2-3; 14 nucleotides match TRBD2. Trimming cost V 4 bases and J 8 bases; bases outside gene matches: 9. Germline CDR1 reads SGHRS; CDR2 reads YFSETQ. This CDR3 region has 16 residues. CDR3 DNA sequence: TGCGCCAGCAGCCAGGGACTAGCGGGAGATGGGGGTACGCAGTATTTT. Translated, it gives CASSQGLAGDGGTQYF. The complete variable domain, with remaining parts taken from reference TRBV5-1 and TRBJ2-3, reads KAGVTQTPRYLIKTRGQQVTLSCSPISGHRSVSWYQQTPGQGLQFLFEYFSETQRNKGNFPGRFSGRQFSNSRSEMNVSTLELGDSALYLCASSQGLAGDGGTQYFGPGTRLTVL.

In this sample, this clonotype turned up a few times. For the CDR3, the DNA is TGTGCCAGCAGTTCCTTTGCAGATACGCAGTATTTT. Amino acid sequence: CASSSFADTQYF. The rearrangement uses TRBV6-9 and TRBJ2-3; no reliable D call. CDR1 is MNHGY and CDR2 is SVAAGI in the germline V gene. Trimming took 4 bases from V and 4 from J, leaving 6 bases between them. CDR3 length: 12 residues.

The chain recombines TRBV20-1 with TRBJ2-1; 10 bases match TRBD2. Germline CDR1 is DFQATT and CDR2 is SNEGSKA (reference sequence). The CDR3 runs 13 residues. CDR3 coding DNA: TGCCGAAGCGGGAGGGCCCACAATGTTGAGCAGTTCTTC. This encodes CRSGRAHNVEQFF.

This clonotype was seen more than once but under ten times. The chain combines TRBV20-1 with TRBJ1-2; D is ambiguous. The V gene's germline CDR1 is DFQATT and CDR2 SNEGSKA (reference sequence). The CDR3 is made up of 13 amino acids. V was cut by 3 bases and J by 1 base, with 9 bases left in between. The DNA of the CDR3 is TGCAGTGCTAGCCTCAGAATTAACTATGGCTACACCTTC. This codes for CSASLRINYGYTF.

This clonotype was seen just once. V is TRBV6-2 or TRBV6-3 and J is TRBJ2-5; possibly TRBD1 or TRBD2 for D (5 bases each). Germline CDR1 is MNHEY and CDR2 is SVGEGT. V lost 3 bases to trimming and J lost 5 bases, with 19 bases between them. This CDR3 is built from 16 residues. DNA of the CDR3: TGTGCCAGCAGTTATGGAATGACAGCCCGCGGGGAGACCCAGTACTTC. Protein: CASSYGMTARGETQYF.

The rearrangement joins TRBV4-1 to TRBJ1-1; tentatively, D is TRBD1 (5 bases). The germline gives CDR1 MGHRA, CDR2 YSYEKL. Trimming shortened V by 4 bases and J by 1 base, and 10 bases separated the two germline ends. The CDR3 is 14 amino acids. DNA for the CDR3: TGCGCCAGCAGCCCGGGACCCCAGAACACTGAAGCTTTCTTT. It translates to CASSPGPQNTEAFF.

The V call is TRBV20-1, the J call TRBJ1-2; tentative D call: TRBD1 (6 bases). The CDR3 is 14 amino acids. The V and J ends lost 3 bases and 5 bases respectively, with 16 bases between them. Germline V gene data show CDR1 as DFQATT and CDR2 as SNEGSKA (reference sequence). The CDR3 DNA reads TGCAGTGCTAGTGGGTCAGGGGCTTTTTATGGCTACACCTTC. It is translated as CSASGSGAFYGYTF.

This clonotype has at least ten counts. This chain connects TRBV11-1 to TRBJ1-1; tentative D call: TRBD1 (5 bases). There are 14 residues in the CDR3. Germline lookup yields CDR1 SGHAT and CDR2 FQDESV (reference sequence). V was trimmed by 5 bases and J by 3 bases, leaving 13 bases between them. The CDR3 coding sequence is TGTGCCAGCAGCCGGGGACGGGGAGACACTGAAGCTTTCTTT. Protein product: CASSRGRGDTEAFF.